This passage covers 2 T cell receptor beta chains from one sample sequenced in a study of cytomegalovirus exposure and HLA in healthy donors. The PCR ran on 60 Vbeta and 13 Jbeta primers. The repertoire was sequenced with immunoSEQ multiplex PCR; TCRdb's copy has only in-frame clones and lacks some. The sample has about 200,000 clones; 82% are singletons. Sequenced sample: PBMCs. Receptor source: a woman aged 40 to 49 in good health and CMV-seronegative.

The rearrangement links TRBV7-6 to TRBJ2-7; 9 nucleotides agree with TRBD2. The CDR3 loop spans 17 amino acids. V dropped 1 base and J dropped 1; count of bases not matched to a gene: 8. In germline, CDR1 is SGHVS, CDR2 FNYEAQ. The DNA of the CDR3 is TGTGCCAGCAGCTTAGGGGCTAGCGGGGAGTTTTCCTACGAGCAGTACTTC. This codes for CASSLGASGEFSYEQYF.

The chain uses TRBV5-8 and TRBJ2-2, with D perhaps matching TRBD2 (6 bases). V was cut by 0 bases and J by 3 bases, with 9 bases left in between. The CDR3 has 15 residues. Germline loops: CDR1 SGHTS, CDR2 YDEGEE. Written as DNA, the CDR3 is TGTGCCAGCAGCTTGGTGGGAGGTTACACCGGGGAGCTGTTTTTT. This sequence encodes CASSLVGGYTGELFF.